This TCR beta chain came from a study of beta chain features in type 1 diabetes. Study as a whole: Age, gender and cell yields were similar between patients and healthy donors.

Notes on the study in general: Any HLA-type effect on TCRB rearrangement remained unresolved here.

The CDR3 extends over 15 amino acids. The V segment lost 4 bases and the J segment 0 bases; nucleotides outside the gene matches: 1. Germline loops: CDR1 SQVTM, CDR2 ANQGSEA. For this clone: The antigen is not known.

Sequencing targeted expressed TCRB transcripts, as all isolated RNA had been reverse transcribed. Deep immunoSEQ sequencing covered naive, central memory and regulatory T cell samples. Method: immunoSEQ multiplex PCR; TCRdb's copy keeps in-frame clones and lacks some. Of about 180,000 clones in the sample, around an eighth were seen once. This TCR came from a woman aged 18-29 years in good health. The chain is built from TRBV29-1 and TRBJ2-7; 15 nucleotides line up with TRBD2. The sample was central memory CD4+ T cells from blood. CDR3 protein: CSVVGLAGGSYEQYF. In DNA, the CDR3 is TGCAGCGTTGTGGGACTAGCGGGAGGCTCCTACGAGCAGTACTTC.